Sequencing of this TCR beta chain was carried out in a study of shared clonotypes between healthy human individuals (dated by TCRdb to between 2020 and 2021). About the investigation overall: The cohort comprised two women and a few men aged 18 to 49 years. For each donor, three plates each were used for CD4 naive and CD4 memory, two plates were used for CD8 naive, and one plate was used for CD8 memory. The study deeply sequenced blood TCR repertoires of about 5 healthy adults to estimate repertoire size and the extent of clonotype sharing between individuals. To increase sequencing depth and limit assay-specific biases, different laboratories used diverse techniques to prepare libraries and sequence TCR repertoires. Between about 0.9 and 10 billion PBMCs per donor were obtained by leukapheresis. The full study reports these points: Sampling was limited to blood, and TCR repertoires in tissue likely differ from TCR repertoires in blood. Across a handful of donors, 4.5% to 6.5% of naive CD4, around 3.3% of naive CD8, 2% to 2.5% of memory CD4, and under 0.45% of memory CD8 clonotypes were shared. Estimated clonotype richness was generally larger for naive than for memory subsets. Pairwise subsampling indicated that sequencing depth was expected to affect the degree of clonotype sharing among donors. Even with the large sequencing depth, rarefaction of the sorted-subset datasets indicated that sequencing was incomplete. The small number of donors limited the genetic and exposure-history diversity represented. Compared with non-shared clonotypes, the clonotypes found in all four sorted-subset donors had higher generation probabilities.

Healthy HIV-negative adults with no recently reported acute infections or vaccinations were included as donors. All donors were Caucasian adults living in Nashville, Tennessee, USA. CD4+ T cells were enriched by magnetic negative selection; naive cells were then positively selected on CD45RA, and the negative fraction formed the memory subset. After blood collection by leukapheresis, PBMCs were isolated using Ficoll-Histopaque density gradient centrifugation and then cryopreserved in the vapor phase of liquid nitrogen. Analytical flow cytometry was used to check the purity and quantity of each magnetically sorted T cell population. Each sorted fraction had its genomic DNA isolated and then quantified by UV absorbance on a Nanodrop 2000c. Using the deep immunoSEQ assay, multiplex PCR amplified TCR CDR3 regions from genomic DNA. Extracted genomic DNA from each cell subset was spread evenly across all wells of several immunoSEQ 96-well plates, with each plate serving as a replicate. For sorted subsets, each replicate PCR was loaded with about 0.2 ug genomic DNA, equivalent to about 30,000 T cell genomes. The purified libraries were quantified using a Qubit 3.0 fluorometer, sized with a Bioanalyzer 2100, and then quantified again using the KAPA Library Quantification kit. Every immunoSEQ 96-well plate was sequenced on a separate single-read 150-cycle Illumina NextSeq 550 flow cell. The study's own analysis went as follows. Because the immunoSEQ output included only junctional sequences and no quality scores, the filtering could not be the same as the filtering used for full-length reads. Sequences were annotated with PyIR, a Python wrapper for IgBLAST v1.9, and V/J genes and CDR3 were assigned using IMGT germline references. Reads were filtered out if the reads had weak V/J assignments (E-value above 1e-6), no CDR3, stop codons, out-of-frame junctions, or ambiguous translated residues. V3J clonotypes were defined as sequences sharing an identical inferred V gene, J gene, and CDR3 amino acid sequence. Percentage overlap between repertoires was computed as shared unique clonotypes divided by the size of the smaller repertoire. Repertoire richness was assessed with RTK rarefaction, the Chao1 estimator, and Recon v2.1 estimates of unobserved clonotypes. OLGA was used to compute generation probabilities for all TCRbeta clonotypes that the gDNA method yielded from a handful of donors. Imported from immuneACCESS, the table was reduced by TCRdb to in-frame sequences with V and J called. These copies leave out some clones; in studies compared against another copy, an unresolved V gene accounts for under half, and the cause of the remainder is not known. From that table come the V and J calls and clone size; the DNA was used to work out D and trimming. The sample yields under 300,000 clones; 65% were counted once. The ten top clones hold 11% of the sample.

CDR1 SGHNT and CDR2 YYREEE are derived from the germline V gene (reference sequence). V is shortened by 5 bases, J by 2 bases, and the region joining them spans 10 bases. The CDR3 covers 13 residues, taking in both the cysteine and the phenylalanine. Only the CDR3 region is kept as DNA, spanning 39 bases read in frame from base 1. This clone has more than one count but fewer than ten. Its antigen has not been determined. No much larger clonotype is one base removed from it; base qualities were not supplied. Here the chain combines TRBV5-4 and TRBJ2-5; the D region is possibly TRBD1 or TRBD2, each matching across 5 bases. This clonotype originated in a man aged 25-45 years in good health. The sample was memory CD4+ T cells sorted from blood. The cell subset or site label for this specimen denotes: CD45RA-negative fraction. The CDR3 sequence is CASRVWGQETQYF. The sequence in DNA is TGTGCCAGCAGGGTCTGGGGGCAAGAGACCCAGTACTTC.